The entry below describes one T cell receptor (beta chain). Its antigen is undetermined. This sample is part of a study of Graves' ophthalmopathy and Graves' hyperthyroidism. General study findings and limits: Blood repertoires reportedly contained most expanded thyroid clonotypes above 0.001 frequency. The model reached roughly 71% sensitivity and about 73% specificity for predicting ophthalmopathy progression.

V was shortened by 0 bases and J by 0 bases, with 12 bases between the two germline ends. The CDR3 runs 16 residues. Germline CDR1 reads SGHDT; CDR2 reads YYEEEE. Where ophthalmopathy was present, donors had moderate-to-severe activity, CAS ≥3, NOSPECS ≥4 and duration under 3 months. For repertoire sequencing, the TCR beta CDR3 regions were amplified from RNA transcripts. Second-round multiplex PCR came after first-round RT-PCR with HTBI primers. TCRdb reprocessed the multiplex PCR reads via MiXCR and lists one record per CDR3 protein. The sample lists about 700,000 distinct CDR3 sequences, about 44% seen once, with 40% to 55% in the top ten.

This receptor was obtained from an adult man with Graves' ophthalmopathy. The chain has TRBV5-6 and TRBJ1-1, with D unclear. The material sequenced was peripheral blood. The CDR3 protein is CASSLERWAMNTEAFF. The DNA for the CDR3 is TGTGCCAGCAGCTTGGAGAGATGGGCCATGAACACTGAAGCTTTCTTT. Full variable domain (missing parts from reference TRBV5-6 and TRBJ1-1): DAGVTQSPTHLIKTRGQQVTLRCSPKSGHDTVSWYQQALGQGPQFIFQYYEEEERQRGNFPDRFSGHQFPNYSSELNVNALLLGDSALYLCASSLERWAMNTEAFFGQGTRLTVV.